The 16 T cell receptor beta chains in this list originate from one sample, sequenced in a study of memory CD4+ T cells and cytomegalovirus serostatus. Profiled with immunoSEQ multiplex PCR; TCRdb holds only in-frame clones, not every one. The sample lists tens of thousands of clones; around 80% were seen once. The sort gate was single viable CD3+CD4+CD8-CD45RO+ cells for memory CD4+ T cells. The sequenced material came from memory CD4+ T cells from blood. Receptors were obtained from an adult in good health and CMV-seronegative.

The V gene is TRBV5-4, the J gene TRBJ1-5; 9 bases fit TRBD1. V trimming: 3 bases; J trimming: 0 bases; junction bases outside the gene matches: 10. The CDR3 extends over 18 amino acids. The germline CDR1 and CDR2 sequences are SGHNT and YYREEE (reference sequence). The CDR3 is CASSYTGGITSSNQPQHF. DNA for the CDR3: TGTGCCAGCAGCTACACAGGGGGCATCACAAGTAGCAATCAGCCCCAGCATTTT.

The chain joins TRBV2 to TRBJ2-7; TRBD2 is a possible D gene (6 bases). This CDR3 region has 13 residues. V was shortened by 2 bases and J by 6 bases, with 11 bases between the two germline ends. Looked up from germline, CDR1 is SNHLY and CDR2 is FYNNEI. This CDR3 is CASSEFGAGEQYF. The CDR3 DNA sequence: TGTGCCAGCAGTGAATTTGGAGCGGGCGAGCAGTACTTC.

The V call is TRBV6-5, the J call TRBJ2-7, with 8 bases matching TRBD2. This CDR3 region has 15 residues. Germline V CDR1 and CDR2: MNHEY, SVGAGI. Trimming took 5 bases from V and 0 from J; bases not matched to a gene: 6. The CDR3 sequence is CASSPERGTSYEQYF. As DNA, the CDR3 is TGTGCCAGCAGTCCGGAGCGGGGGACCTCCTACGAGCAGTACTTC.

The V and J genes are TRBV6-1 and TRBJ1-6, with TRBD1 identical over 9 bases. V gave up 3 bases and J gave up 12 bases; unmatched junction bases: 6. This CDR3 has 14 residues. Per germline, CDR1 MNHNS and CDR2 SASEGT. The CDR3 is CASSDRGQGIPLHF. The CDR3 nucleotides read TGTGCCAGCAGTGATCGGGGACAGGGTATACCCCTCCACTTT.

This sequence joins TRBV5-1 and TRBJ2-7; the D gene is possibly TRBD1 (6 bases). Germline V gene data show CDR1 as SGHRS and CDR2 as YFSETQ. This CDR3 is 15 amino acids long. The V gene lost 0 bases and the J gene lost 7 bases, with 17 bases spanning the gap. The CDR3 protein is CASSLDGDTLREQYF. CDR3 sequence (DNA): TGCGCCAGCAGCTTGGACGGGGACACACTACGGGAGCAGTACTTC.

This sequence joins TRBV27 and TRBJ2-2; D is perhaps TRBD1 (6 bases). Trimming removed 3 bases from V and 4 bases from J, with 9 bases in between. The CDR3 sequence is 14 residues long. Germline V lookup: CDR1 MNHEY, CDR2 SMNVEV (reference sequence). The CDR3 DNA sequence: TGTGCCAGCAGTTTTACAGGGACCACCGGGGAGCTGTTTTTT. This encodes CASSFTGTTGELFF.

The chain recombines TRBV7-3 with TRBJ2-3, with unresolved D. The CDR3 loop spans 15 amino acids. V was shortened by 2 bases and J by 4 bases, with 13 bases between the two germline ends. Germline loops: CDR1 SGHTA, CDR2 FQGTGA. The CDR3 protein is CASSLSPSLPDTQYF. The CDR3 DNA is TGTGCCAGCAGCTTATCTCCCAGCCTTCCAGATACGCAGTATTTT.

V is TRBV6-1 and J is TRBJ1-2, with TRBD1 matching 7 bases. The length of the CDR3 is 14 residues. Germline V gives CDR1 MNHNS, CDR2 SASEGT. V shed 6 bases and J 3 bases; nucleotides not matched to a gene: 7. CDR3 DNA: TGTGCCAGCAGAAACACGGGACAGTACTATGGCTACACCTTC. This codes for CASRNTGQYYGYTF.

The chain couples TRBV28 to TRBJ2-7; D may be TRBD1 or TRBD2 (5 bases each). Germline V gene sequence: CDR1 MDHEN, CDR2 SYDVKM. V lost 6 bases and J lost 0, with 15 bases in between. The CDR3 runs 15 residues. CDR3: CASSQPGLSSYEQYF. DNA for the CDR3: TGTGCCAGCAGCCAACCGGGGCTTAGCTCCTACGAGCAGTACTTC. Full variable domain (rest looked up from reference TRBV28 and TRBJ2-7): DVKVTQSSRYLVKRTGEKVFLECVQDMDHENMFWYRQDPGLGLRLIYFSYDVKMKEKGDIPEGYSVSREKKERFSLILESASTNQTSMYLCASSQPGLSSYEQYFGPGTRLTVT.

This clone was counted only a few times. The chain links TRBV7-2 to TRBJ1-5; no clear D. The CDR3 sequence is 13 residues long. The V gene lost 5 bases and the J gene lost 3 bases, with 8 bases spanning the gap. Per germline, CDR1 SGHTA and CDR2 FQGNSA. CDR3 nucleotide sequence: TGTGCCAGCAGCCTTATAGACAATCAGCCCCAGCATTTT. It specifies CASSLIDNQPQHF.

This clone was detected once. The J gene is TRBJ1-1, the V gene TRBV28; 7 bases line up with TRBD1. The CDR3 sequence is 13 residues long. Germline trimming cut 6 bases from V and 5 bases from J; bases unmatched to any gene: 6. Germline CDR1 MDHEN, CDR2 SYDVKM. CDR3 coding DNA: TGTGCCAGCAGCACTACAGGGGCAACTGAAGCTTTCTTT. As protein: CASSTTGATEAFF.

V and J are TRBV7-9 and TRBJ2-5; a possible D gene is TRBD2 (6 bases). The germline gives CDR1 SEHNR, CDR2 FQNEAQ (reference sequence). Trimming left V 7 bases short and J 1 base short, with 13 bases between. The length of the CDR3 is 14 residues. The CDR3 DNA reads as TGTGCCAGCATGGGGCGGGGACCCCAAGAGACCCAGTACTTC. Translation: CASMGRGPQETQYF.

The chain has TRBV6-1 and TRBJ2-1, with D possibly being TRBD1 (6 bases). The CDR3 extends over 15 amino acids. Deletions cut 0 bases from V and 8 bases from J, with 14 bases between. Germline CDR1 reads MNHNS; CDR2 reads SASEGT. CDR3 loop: CASSEAGRGLDEQFF. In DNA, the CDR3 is TGTGCCAGCAGTGAAGCGGGCAGGGGTTTGGATGAGCAGTTCTTC.

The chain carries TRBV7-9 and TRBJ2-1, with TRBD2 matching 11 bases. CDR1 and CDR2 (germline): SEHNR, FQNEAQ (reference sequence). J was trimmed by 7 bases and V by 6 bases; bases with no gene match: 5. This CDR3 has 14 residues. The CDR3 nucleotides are TGTGCCAGCAGACTTAGCGGGGGGGCGAATGAGCAGTTCTTC. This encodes CASRLSGGANEQFF.

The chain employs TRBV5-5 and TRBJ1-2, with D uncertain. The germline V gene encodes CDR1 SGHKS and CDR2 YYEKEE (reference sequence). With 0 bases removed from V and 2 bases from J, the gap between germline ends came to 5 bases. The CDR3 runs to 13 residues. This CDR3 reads CASSLDSNYGYTF. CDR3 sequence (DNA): TGTGCCAGCAGCTTGGACAGCAACTATGGCTACACCTTC.

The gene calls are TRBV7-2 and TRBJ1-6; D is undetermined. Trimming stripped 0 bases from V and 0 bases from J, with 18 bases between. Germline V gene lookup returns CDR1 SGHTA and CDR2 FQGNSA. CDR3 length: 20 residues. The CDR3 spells CASSLAPPTLPSSYNSPLHF. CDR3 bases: TGTGCCAGCAGCTTAGCCCCCCCGACACTTCCCAGCTCCTATAATTCACCCCTCCACTTT.